The clone carrying this T cell receptor beta chain occurred once. This sample was taken from a study of blood T cell repertoires in COVID-19. Germline-derived CDR1 and CDR2 are MNHEY and SVGAGI. V shed 5 bases, J shed 4 bases, and the junction held 8 bases outside the gene matches. The CDR3 has 15 amino acids. The protocol was immunoSEQ multiplex PCR, while the TCRdb copy is restricted to in-frame clones and leaves out a portion. The repertoire holds around 120,000 clones, with 85% to 90% as singletons. Source material: peripheral blood. The V call is TRBV6-5, the J call TRBJ1-1; 9 positions agree with TRBD1. This TCR derives from a woman older than 75 with acute or convalescent COVID-19. The CDR3 sequence is CASSRTGARSTEAFF. CDR3 nucleotides: TGTGCCAGCAGTCGGACAGGGGCAAGGAGCACTGAAGCTTTCTTT.